Included here is one TCR beta chain sequence, with context. Its antigen is currently unknown. The data derive from a study of blood T cells in healthy people across ages. Donors gave around 10 milliliters of peripheral blood apiece. CDR1 and CDR2 (germline): MGHDK, SYGVNS. The CDR3 is 13 amino acids. The V end was cut by 3 bases, the J end by 2 bases, with 6 bases between. Findings and caveats of the study: Roughly linear declines in TCR beta diversity per million T cells occurred with age.

The use of a sample-barcoded 5' primer and a J-beta primer mix characterized a second PCR of roughly 7 to 12 cycles. TCRdb ran MiXCR on the 5' RACE reads and lists one entry per CDR3 protein. The sample records about 510,000 distinct CDR3 sequences, about 28% being singletons. The same sample was also studied in work on T cells of mothers and their children. That work states: Samples were provided by three healthy Caucasian mothers and their six children. Using around 1.6 ug per 15 ul, all extracted RNA underwent cDNA synthesis.

Sample: blood. This chain joins TRBV25-1 and TRBJ2-3; D ambiguous. This sequence originates from a boy between 2 and 10 years old in good health. DNA of the CDR3: TGTGCCAGCAGTGATAAGTCCACAGATACGCAGTATTTT. Protein sequence: CASSDKSTDTQYF. Using reference TRBV25-1 and TRBJ2-3 for the parts outside the CDR3, the full variable domain is EADIYQTPRYLVIGTGKKITLECSQTMGHDKMYWYQQDPGMELHLIHYSYGVNSTEKGDLSSESTVSRIRTEHFPLTLESARPSHTSQYLCASSDKSTDTQYFGPGTRLTVL.